The clone carrying this T cell receptor (beta chain) was counted a few times. The data originate from a study of T-cell reconstitution after alpha-beta-depleted transplantation in children. Trimming took 3 bases from V and 5 from J, leaving 8 bases between them. Looked up from germline, CDR1 is MGHDK and CDR2 is SYGVNS. The CDR3 is 13 amino acids. Preparing the TCRbeta library involved the use of unique molecular identifiers. TCRdb redid the calling of the PCR reads with MiXCR, one entry per CDR3 protein. Among 500,000 to 650,000 distinct CDR3 sequences listed, over 10% were seen once. The specimen was PBMCs, mostly from graft donor cells, collected 180 days after TCRalphabeta/CD19-depleted stem cell transplant. The chain links TRBV25-1 to TRBJ2-1, with D unclear. The receptor's source is a female patient younger than 10 who had a stem cell transplant for aplastic anemia, so the T cells may come from the graft donor. Here the CDR3 DNA reads TGTGCCAGCAGTGATGGTATAGACAATGAGCAGTTCTTC. Residues: CASSDGIDNEQFF.